A selection of T cell receptor beta chains follows, all from one sample in a study of cytomegalovirus exposure and HLA in healthy donors. TCRdb keeps only in-frame clones here, not all; method: immunoSEQ multiplex PCR. The table has some 130,000 clones, roughly 82% seen once. Sequenced sample: PBMCs. The receptor set was obtained from a male donor in good health and CMV-seropositive. Each CDR3 is given with its conserved first and last residue. A D gene is named only where the DNA matches it firmly. Expanded clones get a size class; other rows say once, few or many, or leave the size out.

clone_size j_call d_call v_call cdr3_aa cdr3_nt
NA TRBJ2-5 TRBD2 TRBV6-1 CASSEGLAGGHQETQYF TGTGCCAGCAGTGAAGGACTAGCGGGAGGCCACCAAGAGACCCAGTACTTC
NA TRBJ1-1 TRBD1 TRBV6-6 CASSDPGQGHTEAFF TGTGCCAGCAGTGACCCGGGACAGGGCCACACTGAAGCTTTCTTT
once TRBJ1-1 NA TRBV6-1 CASPVGTEAFF TGTGCCAGCCCTGTCGGTACTGAAGCTTTCTTT
NA TRBJ1-2 NA TRBV14 CASSLTVLGGYTF TGTGCCAGCAGCCTAACCGTTCTAGGTGGCTACACCTTC
many TRBJ1-1 NA TRBV14 CASSIQGNTEAFF TGTGCCAGCAGCATTCAGGGGAACACTGAAGCTTTCTTT
NA TRBJ1-1 NA TRBV2 CASLEQGKATEAFF TGTGCCAGCCTAGAACAGGGAAAGGCAACTGAAGCTTTCTTT
few TRBJ2-1 NA TRBV11-3 CASSLESSGVPFF TGTGCCAGCAGCTTAGAATCCTCGGGAGTCCCGTTCTTC
NA TRBJ2-3 NA TRBV5-1 CASSLARSGSEGDTQYF TGCGCCAGCAGCTTGGCTCGTTCAGGTTCCGAGGGAGATACGCAGTATTTT
NA TRBJ1-1 NA TRBV28 CASSRDTVEAFF TGTGCCAGCAGTAGAGATACTGTTGAAGCTTTCTTT
NA TRBJ2-1 TRBD2 TRBV7-9 CASSPPSSSGGGSGQFF TGTGCCAGCAGCCCACCCTCTTCTAGCGGGGGGGGTTCGGGGCAGTTCTTC
NA TRBJ1-4 TRBD1 TRBV15 CATSRERAGGRFNEKLFF TGTGCCACCAGCAGAGAGCGGGCAGGGGGCCGTTTCAATGAAAAACTGTTTTTT
NA TRBJ1-5 NA TRBV6-6 CASRMEGNNQPQHF TGTGCCAGCAGGATGGAGGGAAACAATCAGCCCCAGCATTTT
NA TRBJ2-7 TRBD2 TRBV28 CASNLAGAAYEQYF TGTGCCAGCAATTTAGCGGGCGCAGCCTACGAGCAGTACTTC
NA TRBJ2-7 TRBD2 TRBV4-1 CASSRDPTSGRYEQYF TGCGCCAGCAGCCGCGACCCTACTAGCGGGAGGTACGAGCAGTACTTC
NA TRBJ2-7 NA TRBV5-6 CASSLNQGWSYEQYF TGTGCCAGCAGCTTGAACCAGGGTTGGTCCTACGAGCAGTACTTC
NA TRBJ1-2 TRBD1 TRBV20-1 CSAWDSYGYTF TGCAGTGCTTGGGACAGCTATGGCTACACCTTC
NA TRBJ2-1 TRBD2 TRBV10-3 CAISPSGTSYNEQFF TGTGCCATCAGTCCTAGCGGGACCTCCTACAATGAGCAGTTCTTC
NA TRBJ1-1 NA TRBV5-1 CASSLGSVNTEAFF TGCGCCAGCAGCTTGGGTTCGGTGAACACTGAAGCTTTCTTT
NA TRBJ1-1 NA TRBV10-3 CAISEEASANTEAFF TGTGCCATCAGTGAGGAGGCGAGTGCGAACACTGAAGCTTTCTTT
NA TRBJ2-7 NA TRBV28 CASSSSPSYEQYF TGTGCCAGCAGTTCATCACCTTCATACGAGCAGTACTTC
NA TRBJ2-5 TRBD2 TRBV7-9 CASSPSGQETQYF TGTGCCAGCAGCCCTAGCGGCCAAGAGACCCAGTACTTC
NA TRBJ2-7 TRBD1 TRBV30 CAWSVQGAYEQYF TGTGCCTGGAGTGTACAGGGGGCCTACGAGCAGTACTTC
NA TRBJ1-1 NA TRBV7-9 CASSFSRGSTEAFF TGTGCCAGCAGCTTTAGTAGGGGAAGCACTGAAGCTTTCTTT
NA TRBJ2-2 TRBD1 TRBV9 CASSARTGNTGELFF TGTGCCAGCAGCGCCCGGACAGGGAACACCGGGGAGCTGTTTTTT
few TRBJ2-7 NA TRBV2 CASKVDSTYEQYF TGTGCCAGCAAAGTCGACAGTACCTACGAGCAGTACTTC
NA TRBJ1-2 TRBD1 TRBV6-5 CASSPSDRGGYGYTF TGTGCCAGCAGTCCCTCGGACAGGGGGGGCTATGGCTACACCTTC
NA TRBJ1-2 NA TRBV10-3 CAISDGIAGGYTF TGTGCCATCAGTGATGGCATAGCCGGGGGCTACACCTTC
few TRBJ2-1 TRBD2 TRBV5-4 CASSLGLAGTYNEQFF TGTGCCAGCAGCTTGGGACTAGCGGGAACCTACAATGAGCAGTTCTTC
NA TRBJ1-1 NA TRBV5-1 CASSLVPGTEAFF TGCGCCAGCAGCTTGGTTCCCGGGACTGAAGCTTTCTTT
NA TRBJ2-1 TRBD1 TRBV5-1 CASSPDRTYNEQFF TGCGCCAGCAGCCCGGACAGGACATACAATGAGCAGTTCTTC
NA TRBJ1-1 NA TRBV7-8 CASSPRTANTEAFF TGTGCCAGCAGCCCAAGGACAGCTAACACTGAAGCTTTCTTT
NA TRBJ2-7 TRBD2 TRBV29-1 CSVEYGRDGAYEQYF TGCAGCGTTGAATATGGGAGGGATGGGGCCTACGAGCAGTACTTC
few TRBJ2-3 NA TRBV28 CASSERGRTDTQYF TGTGCCAGCAGCGAACGGGGTAGGACAGATACGCAGTATTTT
NA TRBJ2-6 NA TRBV4-2 CASSEQGGRVVLTF TGTGCCAGCAGCGAACAGGGGGGGAGGGTCGTCCTGACTTTC
NA TRBJ2-7 NA TRBV11-2 CASSPRSYEQYF TGTGCCAGCAGCCCCCGTTCCTACGAGCAGTACTTC
few TRBJ2-2 TRBD2 TRBV7-2 CASSLELAGRTGELFF TGTGCCAGCAGCTTAGAACTAGCGGGGCGCACCGGGGAGCTGTTTTTT
NA TRBJ1-3 TRBD1 TRBV19 CAFPDGTGPTGGNTIYF TGTGCCTTTCCCGACGGGACAGGGCCGACGGGGGGAAACACCATATATTTT
once TRBJ1-5 NA TRBV9 CASSEGTGRGNQPQHF TGTGCCAGCAGCGAGGGAACAGGAAGGGGCAATCAGCCCCAGCATTTT
few TRBJ1-1 NA TRBV6-5 CASRRPPGDTEAFF TGTGCCAGCAGGAGACCCCCGGGGGACACTGAAGCTTTCTTT
NA TRBJ2-7 NA TRBV5-1 CASTVGGGYEQYF TGCGCCAGCACCGTGGGAGGGGGGTACGAGCAGTACTTC
NA TRBJ2-2 NA TRBV6-5 CASSYDTNTGELFF TGTGCCAGCAGTTACGACACGAACACCGGGGAGCTGTTTTTT
few TRBJ2-5 TRBD2 TRBV6-6 CASSYPAGPQETQYF TGTGCCAGCAGTTATCCAGCGGGGCCCCAAGAGACCCAGTACTTC
NA TRBJ1-3 NA TRBV6-5 CASSNGGGNTIYF TGTGCCAGCAGTAACGGGGGTGGAAACACCATATATTTT
NA TRBJ1-5 TRBD1 TRBV5-6 CASSLGTVSNQPQHF TGTGCCAGCAGCCTAGGGACAGTTAGCAATCAGCCCCAGCATTTT
NA TRBJ2-7 TRBD1 TRBV13 CASSRFLTGQGISYEQYF TGTGCCAGCAGCCGCTTCCTCACGGGACAGGGAATCTCCTACGAGCAGTACTTC
NA TRBJ2-7 NA TRBV5-1 CASSLAYSYEQYF TGCGCCAGCAGCTTGGCCTACAGCTACGAGCAGTACTTC
NA TRBJ1-2 TRBD1 TRBV6-5 CASKRDRVDYGYTF TGTGCCAGCAAAAGAGACAGGGTGGACTACGGCTACACCTTC
NA TRBJ1-2 NA TRBV28 CASTHPRGYGYTF TGTGCCAGCACGCACCCAAGGGGCTATGGCTACACCTTC
few TRBJ1-6 NA TRBV5-1 CASRQGGSYNSPLHF TGCGCCAGCCGCCAGGGCGGATCCTATAATTCACCCCTCCACTTT
NA TRBJ1-3 NA TRBV9 CASSVDPGTGNTIYF TGTGCCAGCAGCGTAGACCCGGGAACTGGAAACACCATATATTTT
NA TRBJ2-1 TRBD1 TRBV25-1 CASSGRDRAYEQFF TGTGCCAGCAGTGGCCGGGACAGGGCCTATGAGCAGTTCTTC
NA TRBJ1-1 TRBD1 TRBV11-2 CASSLWDRGGTEAFF TGTGCCAGCAGCTTGTGGGACAGGGGCGGGACTGAAGCTTTCTTT
NA TRBJ1-2 TRBD1 TRBV6-5 CASSFASGGANTF TGTGCCAGCAGTTTTGCTTCAGGGGGCGCGAATACCTTC
NA TRBJ2-7 TRBD2 TRBV2 CASRSLLAGVIHEQYF TGTGCCAGCAGATCTTTACTAGCGGGAGTTATCCACGAGCAGTACTTC
NA TRBJ1-2 NA TRBV10-2 CASKFPRDTKTNYGYTF TGCGCCAGCAAATTTCCCCGGGACACCAAGACTAACTATGGCTACACCTTC
NA TRBJ1-1 NA TRBV28 CASSLTSLKLIF TGTGCCAGCAGTTTAACCAGCCTCAAACTAATTTTT
NA TRBJ2-5 TRBD2 TRBV5-6 CASSISSGLIQGTQYF TGTGCCAGCAGCATATCTAGCGGGCTAATTCAGGGGACCCAGTACTTC
NA TRBJ2-7 NA TRBV27 CASSLVGRSYEQYF TGTGCCAGCAGTTTGGTCGGTCGCTCCTACGAGCAGTACTTC
once TRBJ2-2 NA TRBV6-5 CASSYFQGPSSGELFF TGTGCCAGCAGTTATTTTCAGGGTCCGTCGTCCGGGGAGCTGTTTTTT